These 30 T cell receptor beta chains were all obtained from the same sample, sequenced in a study of T cells in localized non-small cell lung cancer (dated by TCRdb to 2020 to 2022). The library was made by the immunoSEQ multiplex PCR assay. TCRdb limited this immuneACCESS table to in-frame rearrangements with V and J called. A share of clones is missing; checked studies link under half to unresolved V genes, and the rest is unexplained. The sample profile shows tens of thousands of clones; 70% to 90% of them were found once. About a tenth of the sample is taken by the ten largest. Sequencing used peripheral blood, obtained before any cancer treatment. The receptors come from a female donor older than 55 with stage I lung adenocarcinoma.

The genes are TRBV5-6 and TRBJ2-1, with D unclear. The germline V gene encodes CDR1 SGHDT and CDR2 YYEEEE. V was pared by 2 bases and J by 1 base, with 7 bases between. This CDR3 region has 14 residues. The CDR3 sequence: CASSFWGSYNEQFF. CDR3 DNA: TGTGCCAGCAGCTTTTGGGGATCCTACAATGAGCAGTTCTTC.

The genes are TRBV6-5 and TRBJ2-1, with a weak D call TRBD2 (6 bases). The length of the CDR3 is 14 residues. Germline V CDR1 and CDR2: MNHEY, SVGAGI. V was trimmed by 1 base and J by 7 bases, leaving 11 bases between them. In DNA form, the CDR3 reads TGTGCCAGCAGTTACTACCGGACTACGAATGAGCAGTTCTTC. It encodes CASSYYRTTNEQFF.

The count of this clone is one. The V call is TRBV27, the J call TRBJ1-5; D is unclear. V was shortened by 6 bases and J by 6 bases, with 12 bases between the two germline ends. Germline CDR1 reads MNHEY; CDR2 reads SMNVEV (reference sequence). The CDR3 sequence is 13 residues long. CDR3 nucleotides: TGTGCCAGCAGGCCCTGGGGAGGTCAGCCCCAGCATTTT. Protein: CASRPWGGQPQHF.

The chain joins TRBV27 to TRBJ2-1; D is ambiguous. Germline lookup yields CDR1 MNHEY and CDR2 SMNVEV (reference sequence). This CDR3 is built from 13 residues. Trimming cost V 2 bases and J 10 bases, with 12 bases left between them. CDR3 nucleotides: TGTGCCAGCAGTTTAGGACCTGCAAGGGAGCAGTTCTTC. Translated, it gives CASSLGPAREQFF.

J is TRBJ1-2 and V is TRBV7-8, with 8 bases matching TRBD1. Germline CDR1 and CDR2: SGHVS and FQNEAQ. The CDR3 spans 16 residues. J lost 3 bases, V lost 5 bases, and 11 bases had no gene match. The CDR3 nucleotides read TGTGCCAGCAGCCAAACAGGACAGGGTTTATACTATGGCTACACCTTC. This gives the protein CASSQTGQGLYYGYTF.

The chain recombines TRBV27 with TRBJ2-1; D might be TRBD1 (5 bases). Germline loops: CDR1 MNHEY, CDR2 SMNVEV (reference sequence). The CDR3 length is 16 residues. Trimming shortened V by 2 bases and J by 4 bases, and 15 bases separated the two germline ends. The CDR3 loop reads CASSLKSRAAYNEQFF. In DNA, the CDR3 is TGTGCCAGCAGTTTAAAGTCCAGGGCGGCTTACAATGAGCAGTTCTTC.

The V call is TRBV30, the J call TRBJ2-7, with D tentatively TRBD2 (5 bases). The ends were cut back, 1 base at V and 3 bases at J, with 19 bases in the middle. The germline V gene has CDR1 GTSNPN and CDR2 SVGIG (reference sequence). CDR3 length: 16 amino acids. The CDR3 nucleotides are TGTGCCTGGAGTGACCCCCAAGGGAGAGGCAACTACGAGCAGTACTTC. Amino acid sequence: CAWSDPQGRGNYEQYF.

The CDR3 reads CASRRGETQYF. Here the CDR3 DNA reads TGTGCCAGCAGGCGGGGAGAGACCCAGTACTTC. The J gene is TRBJ2-5, the V gene TRBV2; weak D call: TRBD2 (6 bases). The CDR3 length is 11 residues. Per the germline V gene, CDR1 is SNHLY and CDR2 is FYNNEI. The V and J ends lost 6 bases and 4 bases respectively, with 6 bases between them.

This clone was found once. The rearrangement uses TRBV28 and TRBJ2-7; maybe TRBD2 (6 bases). Germline V gene sequence: CDR1 MDHEN, CDR2 SYDVKM. The CDR3 contains 15 residues. Trimming cost V 4 bases and J 7 bases, with 20 bases left between them. The CDR3 sequence: CASSSQLAGAWEQYF. In DNA form, the CDR3 reads TGTGCCAGCAGTTCTCAACTAGCTGGGGCATGGGAGCAGTACTTC.

About this clone itself: Within the sample, other DNA sequences also encode this same CDR3. The chain has TRBV2 and TRBJ1-6; D might be TRBD1 (5 bases). Trimming took 6 bases from V and 7 from J, leaving 16 bases between them. This CDR3 is built from 15 residues. Looked up from germline, CDR1 is SNHLY and CDR2 is FYNNEI. The CDR3 region is CASSNRDWGNSPLHF. As DNA, the CDR3 is TGTGCCAGCAGCAATCGGGACTGGGGGAATTCACCCCTCCACTTT.

As regards this clone: This specimen includes other DNA sequences encoding the same CDR3. This chain links TRBV5-8 with TRBJ2-7; D not certain. Germline V gene lookup returns CDR1 SGHTS and CDR2 YDEGEE. The V end was cut by 4 bases, the J end by 7 bases, with 12 bases between. The CDR3 extends over 12 amino acids. CDR3 sequence (DNA): TGTGCCAGCAGCCTGAATTCTGGGGAGCAGTACTTC. It is translated as CASSLNSGEQYF.

This chain connects TRBV6-5 to TRBJ1-1; D remains ambiguous. The V gene's germline CDR1 is MNHEY and CDR2 SVGAGI. V was trimmed by 0 bases and J by 4 bases, leaving 12 bases between them. The CDR3 is 15 amino acids. The CDR3 bases are TGTGCCAGCAGTTACTCTTCTGGCCTTGGCACTGAAGCTTTCTTT. This gives the protein CASSYSSGLGTEAFF.

The chain recombines TRBV10-3 with TRBJ1-3, with D maybe TRBD1 (6 bases). V dropped 4 bases and J dropped 8 bases, with 15 bases sitting between them. CDR3 length: 14 amino acids. Germline V gene data show CDR1 as ENHRY and CDR2 as SYGVKD. This CDR3 is CAISVKQGADTIYF. CDR3 bases: TGTGCCATCAGTGTAAAACAGGGTGCCGACACCATATATTTT.

The CDR3 nucleotides read TGTGCCAGCGGCCGGGACGCTCAGCCCACAGATACGCAGTATTTT. Translation: CASGRDAQPTDTQYF. The rearrangement links TRBV7-2 to TRBJ2-3, with D perhaps matching TRBD1 or TRBD2 (5 bases each). From germline, CDR1 is SGHTA and CDR2 FQGNSA. Deletions cut 8 bases from V and 2 bases from J, with 17 bases between. The CDR3 runs to 15 residues.

This chain uses TRBV19 with TRBJ1-6; unclear D gene. V shed 0 bases and J shed 8 bases, with 17 bases lying between them. Germline CDR1 reads LNHDA; CDR2 reads SQIVND (reference sequence). This CDR3 region has 17 residues. In DNA form, the CDR3 reads TGTGCCAGTAGTATAGATTCGCAAGGGTTAAGCTATTCACCCCTCCACTTT. Protein: CASSIDSQGLSYSPLHF.

The V and J genes are TRBV30 and TRBJ2-2; D gene uncertain. Germline-derived CDR1 and CDR2 are GTSNPN and SVGIG (reference sequence). V was shortened by 2 bases and J by 0 bases, with 13 bases between the two germline ends. The CDR3 runs 16 residues. CDR3 sequence (DNA): TGTGCCTGGAGTTACCGACCCGTACCGAACACCGGGGAGCTGTTTTTT. Its protein is CAWSYRPVPNTGELFF.

The chain employs TRBV5-6 and TRBJ1-1; 9 bases are a match to TRBD1. CDR1 is SGHDT and CDR2 is YYEEEE in the germline V gene. The CDR3 length is 13 residues. The V segment lost 4 bases and the J segment 8 bases; nucleotides outside the gene matches: 6. The CDR3 here is CASSVTGGEEAFF. The CDR3 nucleotides are TGTGCCAGCAGCGTAACAGGGGGCGAGGAAGCTTTCTTT.

This rearrangement joins TRBV30 to TRBJ2-5, with TRBD1 matching over 9 bases. V was pared by 0 bases and J by 6 bases, with 8 bases of the junction left unmatched. The CDR3 covers 15 residues. Germline assignment: CDR1 GTSNPN and CDR2 SVGIG (reference sequence). As DNA, the CDR3 is TGTGCCTGGAGTGTACGGGGACAGGGAGAAAAGACCCAGTACTTC. This encodes CAWSVRGQGEKTQYF.

V usage is TRBV30 and J usage is TRBJ2-7, with 8 bases identical to TRBD1. With V trimmed by 0 bases and J by 2 bases, 6 bases remained unmatched. From germline, CDR1 is GTSNPN and CDR2 SVGIG (reference sequence). CDR3 size: 15 residues. The CDR3 loop reads CAWSVITGGPYEQYF. The CDR3 bases are TGTGCCTGGAGTGTTATCACAGGGGGACCCTACGAGCAGTACTTC.

The V gene is TRBV29-1, the J gene TRBJ1-1; the D is unclear. The germline CDR1 and CDR2 sequences are SQVTM and ANQGSEA. The CDR3 loop spans 15 amino acids. V was clipped by 2 bases and J by 0 bases, with 13 bases between them. The CDR3 DNA reads TGCAGCGTTGAAATGCGGTCGCAATTGAACACTGAAGCTTTCTTT. It specifies CSVEMRSQLNTEAFF.

The J gene is TRBJ2-1, the V gene TRBV18; no reliable D call. Germline V gene data show CDR1 as KGHSH and CDR2 as LQKENI. CDR3 size: 14 residues. V was shortened by 3 bases and J by 5 bases, with 11 bases between the two germline ends. The CDR3: CASSPVRLDNEQFF. CDR3 in DNA: TGTGCCAGCTCACCTGTCAGGCTCGACAATGAGCAGTTCTTC.

CDR3 DNA sequence: TGTGCCAGCAGCCCAAACGAGGGGGTGAACACTGAAGCTTTCTTT. Amino acids: CASSPNEGVNTEAFF. This chain uses TRBV7-3 with TRBJ1-1, with D possibly matching TRBD1 (6 bases). The CDR3 has 15 residues. V gave up 5 bases and J gave up 0 bases, with 13 bases separating them. Germline values: CDR1 SGHTA, CDR2 FQGTGA. The full variable domain, rest sourced from reference TRBV7-3 and TRBJ1-1, is GAGVSQTPSNKVTEKGKYVELRCDPISGHTALYWYRQSLGQGPEFLIYFQGTGAADDSGLPNDRFFAVRPEGSVSTLKIQRTERGDSAVYLCASSPNEGVNTEAFFGQGTRLTVV.

This clone was picked up one time. The rearrangement uses TRBV29-1 and TRBJ1-1; 10 nucleotides line up with TRBD1. Germline V CDR1 and CDR2: SQVTM, ANQGSEA. There are 13 residues in the CDR3. J was trimmed by 3 bases and V by 4 bases; bases with no gene match: 2. The CDR3 protein is CSVGTGGDTEAFF. In nucleotides, the CDR3 is TGCAGCGTTGGGACAGGGGGGGACACTGAAGCTTTCTTT.

The chain uses TRBV4-3 and TRBJ2-3, with D perhaps given as TRBD1 or TRBD2 (5 bases each). The CDR3 covers 17 residues. The germline V gene has CDR1 LGHNA and CDR2 YSLEER. Trimming left V 5 bases short and J 0 bases short, with 18 bases between. The CDR3 region has the DNA TGCGCCAGCAGCGTCCAGACTGGTGGGGGAAGCACAGATACGCAGTATTTT. This codes for CASSVQTGGGSTDTQYF.

The rearrangement joins TRBV6-5 to TRBJ2-6; unclear D gene. Germline V lookup: CDR1 MNHEY, CDR2 SVGAGI. There are 13 residues in the CDR3. With 7 bases removed from V and 0 bases from J, the gap between germline ends came to 4 bases. The CDR3 coding sequence is TGTGCCAGCAACCCCTCTGGGGCCAACGTCCTGACTTTC. It encodes CASNPSGANVLTF.

By share of the sample, this clone is medium-sized (0.01 to 0.1%). The chain employs TRBV6-1 and TRBJ2-7; 10 bases agree with TRBD2. Germline values: CDR1 MNHNS, CDR2 SASEGT. The CDR3 extends over 15 amino acids. The V and J ends lost 4 bases and 0 bases, in that order; junction bases with no gene match: 3. CDR3 DNA: TGTGCCAGCAGTGTCGCTAGCGGGAGCTCCTACGAGCAGTACTTC. It is translated as CASSVASGSSYEQYF.

The chain carries TRBV6-6 and TRBJ2-1; D is possibly TRBD2 (6 bases). V was pared by 6 bases and J by 3 bases, with 12 bases between. Per the germline V gene, CDR1 is MNHNY and CDR2 is SVGAGI (reference sequence). This CDR3 has 14 amino acids. The CDR3 DNA reads TGTGCCAGCAGGGCGGGGAATCTCTACAATGAGCAGTTCTTC. Translation: CASRAGNLYNEQFF.

The chain has TRBV7-3 and TRBJ2-1, with D possibly being TRBD2 (6 bases). V was clipped by 4 bases and J by 6 bases, with 10 bases between them. This CDR3 contains 13 residues. The germline V gene has CDR1 SGHTA and CDR2 FQGTGA. CDR3 region: CASSYGTFNEQFF. In nucleotides, the CDR3 is TGTGCCAGCAGCTACGGGACTTTCAATGAGCAGTTCTTC. The complete variable domain, with remaining parts taken from reference TRBV7-3 and TRBJ2-1, reads GAGVSQTPSNKVTEKGKYVELRCDPISGHTALYWYRQSLGQGPEFLIYFQGTGAADDSGLPNDRFFAVRPEGSVSTLKIQRTERGDSAVYLCASSYGTFNEQFFGPGTRLTVL.

The chain links TRBV4-2 to TRBJ2-1; the D is unclear. Germline lookup yields CDR1 LGHNA and CDR2 YNFKEQ. This CDR3 is 15 amino acids long. V was pared by 0 bases and J by 5 bases, with 11 bases between. CDR3 sequence: CASSQEERLDNEQFF. CDR3 nucleotide sequence: TGTGCCAGCAGCCAAGAGGAGCGACTTGACAATGAGCAGTTCTTC.

The chain links TRBV19 to TRBJ2-3; 8 bases map to TRBD2. This CDR3 has 15 residues. V lost 1 base to trimming and J lost 2 bases; unmatched junction nucleotides: 2. The germline CDR1 and CDR2 sequences are LNHDA and SQIVND (reference sequence). Here the CDR3 DNA reads TGTGCCAGTAGTATAGCGGGAGGGCTCACAGATACGCAGTATTTT. This encodes CASSIAGGLTDTQYF.